The 24 T cell receptor beta chains below come from one sample, sequenced in a study of CD8 T cells in Susac syndrome. Reverse transcription of about 0.5 to 1 ug RNA used random hexamers. TCRdb analysed the immunoSEQ multiplex PCR reads with MiXCR anew, one entry per CDR3 protein. The profile shows 95,000 to 150,000 distinct CDR3 sequences, around 96% of them singletons. The sample taken for sequencing was CD4+ T cells from PBMCs. The receptors stem from a human donor with Susac syndrome.

CDR3 nucleotide sequence: TGTGCCAGCAGCTTGGCCGGTCTTGGCCCGAACACTGAAGCTTTCTTT. Protein: CASSLAGLGPNTEAFF. The genes are TRBV5-4 and TRBJ1-1; D unclear. The CDR3 sequence is 16 residues long. The germline V gene has CDR1 SGHNT and CDR2 YYREEE (reference sequence). The V gene lost 0 bases and the J gene lost 1 base, with 13 bases spanning the gap. The variable domain in full, completed from reference TRBV5-4 and TRBJ1-1, reads ETGVTQSPTHLIKTRGQQVTLRCSSQSGHNTVSWYQQALGQGPQFIFQYYREEENGRGNFPPRFSGLQFPNYSSELNVNALELDDSALYLCASSLAGLGPNTEAFFGQGTRLTVV.

V is TRBV7-3 and J is TRBJ2-5, with TRBD2 as a possible D gene (6 bases). The CDR3 has 16 amino acids. Trimming stripped 2 bases from V and 4 bases from J, with 17 bases between. In germline, CDR1 is SGHTA, CDR2 FQGTGA. In DNA form, the CDR3 reads TGTGCCAGCAGCTTAGGAGTGCGCGGGGTGGGAGAGACCCAGTACTTC. This gives the protein CASSLGVRGVGETQYF.

The chain combines TRBV6-1 with TRBJ2-5, with TRBD2 matching over 13 bases. This CDR3 has 17 amino acids. With 5 bases clipped from V and 2 bases from J, the junction kept 8 bases outside the gene matches. CDR1 is MNHNS and CDR2 is SASEGT in the germline V gene. CDR3 in amino acids: CASSKRLAGGPQETQYF. DNA of the CDR3: TGTGCCAGCAGTAAACGACTAGCGGGAGGTCCGCAAGAGACCCAGTACTTC.

The chain has TRBV5-1 and TRBJ2-5; 10 nucleotides line up with TRBD1. The CDR3 covers 14 residues. Germline CDR1 and CDR2: SGHRS and YFSETQ. J gave up 7 bases and V 4 bases, and 7 bases lay outside the gene matches. CDR3 sequence (DNA): TGCGCCAGCAGCCAGGGGACAGGGGAGGGGACCCAGTACTTC. Its translation is CASSQGTGEGTQYF.

The chain employs TRBV14 and TRBJ2-3; D is unclear. This CDR3 spans 14 amino acids. The V end was cut by 4 bases, the J end by 1 base, with 9 bases between. Germline values: CDR1 SGHDN, CDR2 FVKESK. The DNA for the CDR3 is TGTGCCAGCAGCCGATTGGACGGCACAGATACGCAGTATTTT. This codes for CASSRLDGTDTQYF. The full variable domain, with the rest looked up from reference TRBV14 and TRBJ2-3, is EAGVTQFPSHSVIEKGQTVTLRCDPISGHDNLYWYRRVMGKEIKFLLHFVKESKQDESGMPNNRFLAERTGGTYSTLKVQPAELEDSGVYFCASSRLDGTDTQYFGPGTRLTVL.

The chain is built from TRBV18 and TRBJ2-1; either TRBD1 or TRBD2 may fit D (5 bases each). The CDR3 has 16 residues. Germline CDR1 is KGHSH and CDR2 is LQKENI. V lost 2 bases and J lost 2, with 13 bases in between. CDR3 DNA: TGTGCCAGCTCACCAGGGACCAAAGGAACCTACAATGAGCAGTTCTTC. Encoded protein: CASSPGTKGTYNEQFF.

The chain combines TRBV6-6 with TRBJ1-4, with D maybe TRBD1 (5 bases). Per germline, CDR1 MNHNY and CDR2 SVGAGI (reference sequence). This CDR3 is 14 amino acids long. Trimming cost V 4 bases and J 5 bases, with 11 bases left between them. DNA of the CDR3: TGTGCCAGCAGTTTCACGACAGAAAATGAAAAACTGTTTTTT. Translation gives CASSFTTENEKLFF.

The CDR3 sequence is CATSPDRVGGEQYF. In DNA form, the CDR3 reads TGTGCCACTTCACCGGATCGGGTAGGAGGCGAGCAGTACTTC. The chain uses TRBV19 and TRBJ2-7; a weak D match, TRBD2 (5 bases). V lost 10 bases to trimming and J lost 6 bases, with 22 bases between them. This CDR3 region has 14 residues. Germline assignment: CDR1 LNHDA and CDR2 SQIVND (reference sequence).

This chain uses TRBV3-1 with TRBJ2-1; TRBD2 aligns across 8 bases. V gave up 1 base and J gave up 1 base; unmatched junction bases: 3. CDR1 and CDR2 (germline): LGHDT, YNNKEL (reference sequence). The CDR3 contains 16 residues. CDR3 protein: CASSQAGGLSYNEQFF. CDR3 nucleotide sequence: TGTGCCAGCAGCCAAGCGGGAGGGCTATCCTACAATGAGCAGTTCTTC.

This rearrangement joins TRBV29-1 to TRBJ2-1, with 7 bases fitting TRBD1. CDR1 is SQVTM, CDR2 ANQGSEA, per germline. This CDR3 is 13 amino acids long. Trimming took 2 bases from V and 5 from J; bases not matched to a gene: 3. The CDR3 nucleotides are TGCAGCGTTGAAAGGGGGCAGGACAATGAGCAGTTCTTC. Amino acids: CSVERGQDNEQFF.

The chain has TRBV15 and TRBJ2-5; D possibly corresponds to TRBD2 (6 bases). Germline CDR1 LNHNV, CDR2 YYDKDF (reference sequence). CDR3 length: 14 residues. V was pared by 5 bases and J by 1 base, with 11 bases between. In nucleotides, the CDR3 is TGTGCCACCAGCGCAGGAGGGACCCAAGAGACCCAGTACTTC. Protein sequence: CATSAGGTQETQYF.

The gene calls are TRBV6-6 and TRBJ2-7; D is ambiguous. The length of the CDR3 is 13 residues. Germline values: CDR1 MNHNY, CDR2 SVGAGI (reference sequence). Trimming pared 11 bases from V and 7 bases from J, leaving 21 bases between. The CDR3 is CASARLHSGEQYF. CDR3 nucleotides: TGTGCCTCCGCGCGGCTCCACTCTGGGGAGCAGTACTTC.

The chain is built from TRBV6-1 and TRBJ2-2; 12 positions match TRBD2. The CDR3 covers 18 residues. Germline V gene sequence: CDR1 MNHNS, CDR2 SASEGT. Trimming at V came to 6 bases and at J to 1 base, leaving 9 bases not matched to a gene. CDR3: CASSRGLAGSLNTGELFF. For the CDR3, the DNA is TGTGCCAGCAGCCGAGGACTAGCGGGGTCATTGAACACCGGGGAGCTGTTTTTT.

V usage is TRBV30 and J usage is TRBJ1-2; tentatively, D is TRBD1 (6 bases). From germline, CDR1 is GTSNPN and CDR2 SVGIG (reference sequence). The CDR3 is 13 amino acids. With 0 bases removed from V and 8 bases from J, the gap between germline ends came to 13 bases. CDR3 DNA sequence: TGTGCCTGGAGTGTAGGACAGACGCGAGGCTACACCTTC. It codes for CAWSVGQTRGYTF.

The chain employs TRBV7-2 and TRBJ2-1; 8 bases are shared with TRBD2. The CDR3 is 16 amino acids. Germline V CDR1 and CDR2: SGHTA, FQGNSA. V was clipped by 5 bases and J by 1 base; unmatched bases: 7. CDR3 region: CASSQGGGRSYNEQFF. The DNA of the CDR3 is TGTGCCAGCAGCCAGGGCGGGGGGAGATCCTACAATGAGCAGTTCTTC. The whole variable domain, filled in from reference TRBV7-2 and TRBJ2-1, reads GAGVSQSPSNKVTEKGKDVELRCDPISGHTALYWYRQSLGQGLEFLIYFQGNSAPDKSGLPSDRFSAERTGGSVSTLTIQRTQQEDSAVYLCASSQGGGRSYNEQFFGPGTRLTVL.

J is TRBJ1-5 and V is TRBV27; no reliable D call. CDR1 is MNHEY, CDR2 SMNVEV, per germline (reference sequence). Trimming stripped 8 bases from V and 4 bases from J, with 15 bases between. The CDR3 covers 14 residues. The CDR3 region has the DNA TGTGCCAGCGCCCTCCAAGACGAAAATCAGCCCCAGCATTTT. Encoded protein: CASALQDENQPQHF.

This clonotype was observed a single time. This rearrangement joins TRBV30 to TRBJ2-1, with D unresolved. This CDR3 contains 11 residues. Trimming cost V 7 bases and J 4 bases, with 8 bases left between them. The germline V gene has CDR1 GTSNPN and CDR2 SVGIG (reference sequence). CDR3 residues: CAFSGYNEQFF. CDR3 bases: TGTGCCTTCAGTGGGTACAATGAGCAGTTCTTC. Using reference TRBV30 and TRBJ2-1 for the parts outside the CDR3, the full variable domain is SQTIHQWPATLVQPVGSPLSLECTVEGTSNPNLYWYRQAAGRGLQLLFYSVGIGQISSEVPQNLSASRPQDRQFILSSKKLLLSDSGFYLCAFSGYNEQFFGPGTRLTVL.

The chain combines TRBV29-1 with TRBJ2-2; tentatively, D is TRBD2 (5 bases). The CDR3 has 14 amino acids. V dropped 7 bases and J dropped 6 bases, with 18 bases sitting between them. Germline CDR1 SQVTM, CDR2 ANQGSEA. The CDR3 spells CSAEVREPAGELFF. The DNA for the CDR3 is TGCAGCGCGGAGGTGAGGGAGCCGGCCGGGGAGCTGTTTTTT.

The V gene is TRBV30, the J gene TRBJ2-1; 9 bases match TRBD2. This CDR3 comprises 13 residues. V shed 4 bases, J shed 9 bases, and the junction held 7 bases outside the gene matches. CDR1 GTSNPN and CDR2 SVGIG come from the germline V gene (reference sequence). This CDR3 is CAWKGSGGLEQFF. Here the CDR3 DNA reads TGTGCCTGGAAAGGTAGCGGGGGACTTGAGCAGTTCTTC. The entire variable domain, with the rest obtained from reference TRBV30 and TRBJ2-1, is as follows: SQTIHQWPATLVQPVGSPLSLECTVEGTSNPNLYWYRQAAGRGLQLLFYSVGIGQISSEVPQNLSASRPQDRQFILSSKKLLLSDSGFYLCAWKGSGGLEQFFGPGTRLTVL.

The chain has TRBV7-3 and TRBJ2-1, with 10 bases lining up with TRBD2. Germline V CDR1 and CDR2: SGHTA, FQGTGA. The CDR3 has 15 residues. J was trimmed by 6 bases and V by 2 bases; bases with no gene match: 4. The CDR3 sequence is CASSLGSSGSNEQFF. In DNA, the CDR3 is TGTGCCAGCAGCTTAGGGTCTAGCGGGAGCAATGAGCAGTTCTTC.

The J gene is TRBJ2-3, the V gene TRBV29-1; D gene uncertain. The CDR3 covers 14 residues. Trimming pared 5 bases from V and 2 bases from J, leaving 14 bases between. Germline lookup yields CDR1 SQVTM and CDR2 ANQGSEA. CDR3: CSVSRNPYTDTQYF. CDR3 nucleotide sequence: TGCAGCGTTTCCCGGAATCCCTACACAGATACGCAGTATTTT.

The chain uses TRBV29-1 and TRBJ2-3, with no clear D. This CDR3 contains 11 residues. Per the germline V gene, CDR1 is SQVTM and CDR2 is ANQGSEA. Trimming shortened V by 3 bases and J by 2 bases, and 3 bases separated the two germline ends. CDR3 in DNA: TGCAGCGTTGACCTCACAGATACGCAGTATTTT. It translates to CSVDLTDTQYF.

This chain uses TRBV2 with TRBJ2-2; a possible D gene is TRBD2 (5 bases). Germline V CDR1 and CDR2: SNHLY, FYNNEI. The V gene lost 5 bases and the J gene lost 4 bases, with 14 bases spanning the gap. The CDR3 extends over 15 amino acids. The CDR3 here is CASSSGVRGTGELFF. For the CDR3, the DNA is TGTGCCAGCAGTTCCGGGGTCCGGGGCACCGGGGAGCTGTTTTTT.

The chain is built from TRBV29-1 and TRBJ2-5; a possible D gene is TRBD1 (7 bases). Germline CDR1 SQVTM, CDR2 ANQGSEA. V lost 8 bases and J 5 bases, leaving 18 bases between the germline ends. The CDR3 covers 13 residues. CDR3 residues: CSLGGQPTETQYF. CDR3 coding DNA: TGCAGCCTCGGGGGACAGCCGACGGAGACCCAGTACTTC.